The rows below give T cell receptor beta chains drawn from one sample of a study of Ad26.COV2.S vaccination and SARS-CoV-2 variants. Assay used: immunoSEQ multiplex PCR; TCRdb lists only in-frame clones, some missing. The repertoire consists of about 480,000 clones, with around 90% occurring once and the leading ten covering about 13%. The material was peripheral blood, obtained in a trial of Ad26.COV2.S vaccine versus placebo. These receptors came from a person aged 18 to 65 who received the Ad26.COV2.S COVID-19 vaccine or a placebo. The CDR3 runs from the conserved cysteine through the conserved F or W. Fields, in order: V gene, J gene, clone size, D gene, CDR3 DNA, CDR3 protein. D genes are given only for firm matches. Rows give clone size only sometimes, using once, few, many, or a class for an expanded clone.

>TRBV6-5|TRBJ2-1|.|TRBD1
TGTGCCAGCAGATATCAGGGGGCCAATGAGCAGTTCTTC
CASRYQGANEQFF
>TRBV7-2|TRBJ2-2|.|.
TGTGCCAGCAGCTTAGTGGGCGGGAAGAACACCGGGGAGCTGTTTTTT
CASSLVGGKNTGELFF
>TRBV28|TRBJ1-4|.|TRBD1
TGTGCCAGCAGTGCCGGGACAGGGGGGCCTGAAAAACTGTTTTTT
CASSAGTGGPEKLFF
>TRBV10-3|TRBJ1-2|.|.
TGTGCCATCAGTGAAAGGGGTAACTATGGCTACACCTTC
CAISERGNYGYTF
>TRBV19|TRBJ2-3|.|.
TGTGCCAGTATGCTTCGGGACGGCGGCACAGATACGCAGTATTTT
CASMLRDGGTDTQYF
>TRBV4-3|TRBJ2-7|.|TRBD2
TGCGCCAGCAGCCAAGTAGCGGGGGCGGGGGAGCAGTACTTC
CASSQVAGAGEQYF
>TRBV5-1|TRBJ1-4|.|.
TGCGCCAGCAGCTCCGACACAACTAATGAAAAACTGTTTTTT
CASSSDTTNEKLFF
>TRBV28|TRBJ1-4|.|.
TGTGCCAGCAGAGGGGGGGGTGAAAAACTGTTTTTT
CASRGGGEKLFF
>TRBV5-1|TRBJ2-2|.|TRBD2
TGCGCCAGCAGCTTAGAGGGGCGGGAGACCGGGGAGCTGTTTTTT
CASSLEGRETGELFF
>TRBV3-1/TRBV3-2|TRBJ2-7|.|.
TGTGCCAGCAGCCAAGAGGGGGTGTTGGGGAACGAGCAGTACTTC
CASSQEGVLGNEQYF
>TRBV3-1/TRBV3-2|TRBJ2-1|.|.
TGTGCCAGCAGCCCATACCCTCTTAATGAGCAGTTCTTC
CASSPYPLNEQFF
>TRBV12-3/TRBV12-4|TRBJ1-5|.|TRBD1
TGTGCCAGCAGGGCAGGGGGGAATCAGCCCCAGCATTTT
CASRAGGNQPQHF
>TRBV29-1|TRBJ2-7|.|.
TGCAGCGTTAGTCGGGACATATCCTACGAGCAGTACTTC
CSVSRDISYEQYF
>TRBV28|TRBJ1-5|.|.
TGTGCCAGCAAAGTCTTAGGCAATCAGCCCCAGCATTTT
CASKVLGNQPQHF
>TRBV7-8|TRBJ2-7|.|.
TGTGCCAGCAACCAAGGACGTGGGGGGTACGAGCAGTACTTC
CASNQGRGGYEQYF
>TRBV27|TRBJ1-6|.|.
TGTGCCAGCACCGATAGGCTTGCGGGGGGGCGGTCACCCCTCCACTTT
CASTDRLAGGRSPLHF
>TRBV6-2/TRBV6-3|TRBJ2-5|.|.
TGTGCCAGCAGTTACCCAGACCCTCAAGAGACCCAGTACTTC
CASSYPDPQETQYF
>TRBV18|TRBJ2-7|.|TRBD2
TGTGCCAGCTCAGGGACTAGCGGGAGGGGCGAGCAGTACTTC
CASSGTSGRGEQYF
>TRBV27|TRBJ2-5|once|TRBD2
TGTGCCAGCAGTTCTATTAGCGGGAGATGGGAGACCCAGTACTTC
CASSSISGRWETQYF
>TRBV28|TRBJ2-1|few|.
TGTGCCAGCGGGGTTCGGAATGAGCAGTTCTTC
CASGVRNEQFF
>TRBV5-4|TRBJ2-4|.|.
TGTGCCAGCAGCTTGGCCGGAGGCAGGGTCGAAAACATTCAGTACTTC
CASSLAGGRVENIQYF
>TRBV19|TRBJ2-3|.|.
TGTGCCAGCCAGACAGGTAGCACAGATACGCAGTATTTT
CASQTGSTDTQYF
>TRBV5-1|TRBJ2-1|.|TRBD1
TGCGCCAGCAGCTCGGCGGCCGGGACAGGGACGAGTGAGCAGTTCTTC
CASSSAAGTGTSEQFF
>TRBV9|TRBJ2-6|.|TRBD2
TGTGCCAGCAGCGTCCCTATAGCGGGATCTGGGGCCAACGTCCTGACTTTC
CASSVPIAGSGANVLTF
>TRBV15|TRBJ2-3|.|TRBD2
TGTGCCACCAGCACAACTATCTACCCGACTCATAGCGGGAGCACAGATACGCAGTATTTT
CATSTTIYPTHSGSTDTQYF
>TRBV3-1/TRBV3-2|TRBJ2-7|.|TRBD1
TGTGCCAGCAGCCAAGGCATCCAGGGGGATATCGGGCAGTACTTC
CASSQGIQGDIGQYF
>TRBV7-9|TRBJ2-3|.|.
TGTGCCAGCAGCTTTGAAAGCGGAGGGCAGTATTTT
CASSFESGGQYF
>TRBV5-6|TRBJ1-1|.|.
TGTGCCAGCAGCATATTCGGGCAGTGGGGGAACACTGAAGCTTTCTTT
CASSIFGQWGNTEAFF
>TRBV30|TRBJ1-5|.|TRBD1
TGTGCCTGGAGTTCGCCGGGACAGCCTTATAGCAATCAGCCCCAGCATTTT
CAWSSPGQPYSNQPQHF
>TRBV7-9|TRBJ2-7|.|.
TGTGCCAGCAGCTTAGATGGGGTGCCAAGTATAGGGGAGCAGTACTTC
CASSLDGVPSIGEQYF
>TRBV27|TRBJ1-1|.|.
TGTGCCAGCAGGCCCAACCCAGTAGGGCTGGGGACTGAAGCTTTCTTT
CASRPNPVGLGTEAFF
>TRBV5-8|TRBJ2-3|.|.
TGTGCCAGCAGCCACCGACCCCCCCGGTCAGATACGCAGTATTTT
CASSHRPPRSDTQYF
>TRBV30|TRBJ1-5|.|.
TGTGCCTGGGCGCATAGCAATCAGCCCCAGCATTTT
CAWAHSNQPQHF
>TRBV4-3|TRBJ1-1|.|.
TGCGCCAGCAGCCAAGAGACAGTCATGAACACTGAAGCTTTCTTT
CASSQETVMNTEAFF
>TRBV7-2|TRBJ1-4|.|TRBD1
TGTGCCAGCAGCTCAACCAGGGGGCGTTACGAAAAACTGTTTTTT
CASSSTRGRYEKLFF
>TRBV2|TRBJ1-4|.|.
TGTGCCAGCAGTCCCCGGGGCTCCTCTGGTGGAAAACTGTTTTTT
CASSPRGSSGGKLFF
>TRBV24-1|TRBJ1-1|.|TRBD1
TGTGCCACCAGTGAGGGACAGCGGGCCCTCCGGGCGTCTTTCTTT
CATSEGQRALRASFF
>TRBV6-5|TRBJ1-1|.|.
TGTGCCAGCAGTTCGGAACACGGGCGGACTGAAGCTTTCTTT
CASSSEHGRTEAFF
>TRBV7-9|TRBJ2-3|.|.
TGTGCCAGCAGCCCTCCAGGCGGACGATACACAGATACGCAGTATTTT
CASSPPGGRYTDTQYF
>TRBV24-1|TRBJ2-5|.|.
TGTGCCACCAGTGATTTCGGCAGGGGAGTCGGAGAGACCCAGTACTTC
CATSDFGRGVGETQYF
>TRBV2|TRBJ2-7|.|TRBD2
TGTGCCAGCATAGCGGGAGGGCCCTACGAGCAGTACTTC
CASIAGGPYEQYF
>TRBV29-1|TRBJ2-5|.|.
TGCAGCGCCGCTGTGGGCAGTTCGGAGACCCAGTACTTC
CSAAVGSSETQYF
>TRBV5-1|TRBJ2-2|few|TRBD1
TGCGCCAGCAGCGGCGGGACAGGAGGCTCTGGGGAGCTGTTTTTT
CASSGGTGGSGELFF
>TRBV19|TRBJ1-1|.|TRBD1
TGTGCCAGTAGTCCGACAGGGGAAACTGAAGCTTTCTTT
CASSPTGETEAFF
>TRBV19|TRBJ1-2|.|TRBD1
TGTGCCAGTAGTATCTCCCGACAGGGGGCTCTCACCTTC
CASSISRQGALTF
>TRBV5-6|TRBJ1-2|.|.
TGTGCCAGCAGCTTATCCAGCGGACAGTCTAACTATGGCTACACCTTC
CASSLSSGQSNYGYTF
>TRBV3-1/TRBV3-2|TRBJ2-3|.|.
TGTGCCAGCAGCCAAGGAGTCCTTGCGTATGCAGATACGCAGTATTTT
CASSQGVLAYADTQYF
>TRBV5-1|TRBJ2-1|few|.
TGCGCCAGCAGCCCCGCAGGGGAGAGGGGATTCTTC
CASSPAGERGFF
>TRBV28|TRBJ2-2|.|.
TGTGCCAGCAGACCGCAAAGGTCCTTAGGTGACGCGTTTACCCCGCCCGGGGAGCTGTTTTTT
CASRPQRSLGDAFTPPGELFF
>TRBV29-1|TRBJ1-2|.|TRBD1
TGCAGCGTTGGCCACAGGGGAGGGAACTATGGCTACACCTTC
CSVGHRGGNYGYTF
>TRBV7-9|TRBJ2-7|.|.
TGTGCCAGCAGCCCCGGAGGGTACGAGCAGTACTTC
CASSPGGYEQYF
>TRBV13|TRBJ1-2|once|TRBD1
TGTGCCAGCAGCTTCCCACAGGGGACCTATGGCTACACCTTC
CASSFPQGTYGYTF
>TRBV6-1|TRBJ1-5|.|.
TGTGCCAGCAGTGAAGGACCGAATCAGCCCCAGCATTTT
CASSEGPNQPQHF
>TRBV19|TRBJ2-3|few|.
TGTGCCAGTAGTCCTAGCACAGATACGCAGTATTTT
CASSPSTDTQYF
>TRBV2|TRBJ1-1|.|TRBD1
TGTGCCAGCAGTGTAGGCGGGACAGCCGAAGCTTTCTTT
CASSVGGTAEAFF
>TRBV28|TRBJ2-3|.|TRBD2
TGTGCCAGCAGTTTTGTGAGCGGGAGGGCAGATACGCAGTATTTT
CASSFVSGRADTQYF
>TRBV2|TRBJ2-1|.|.
TGTGCCAGCAGTGAGCGGCAAGAGCAGTTCTTC
CASSERQEQFF
>TRBV7-9|TRBJ1-1|.|.
TGTGCCAGCAGCTTAGTGGCAGGGACTGTGACTGAAGCTTTCTTT
CASSLVAGTVTEAFF
>TRBV3-1/TRBV3-2|TRBJ2-2|.|.
TGTGCCAGCAGCCAAGCTGGTTCTGCGGGGGAGCTGTTTTTT
CASSQAGSAGELFF